This TCR beta chain originates from a study of metastatic and nonmetastatic thyroid tumors. Overall study context: Malignant thyroid and benign thyroid patients provided blood and tumor or nodule tissue whose repertoires were compared.

With 0 bases clipped from V and 5 bases from J, the junction kept 6 bases outside the gene matches. Germline assignment: CDR1 DFQATT and CDR2 SNEGSKA (reference sequence). This CDR3 comprises 14 residues. Study results and limitations: As reported, TCR beta diversity in blood and tumor was significantly higher in malignant thyroid tumors than in benign nodules.

All patients reached thyroid surgery having received no treatment beforehand. This clone appeared many times. Its antigen is not identified. Methods used by the authors: For papillary thyroid cancer, a distant-metastasis classifier was constructed from CDR3 differences observed across clinicopathological groups. TCRdb reassembled clones from the PCR reads with MiXCR. TCRdb's processing, not the study's, gives the V and J calls here. Here the sample spans 22,000 or so clones, about a tenth being singletons. The chain uses TRBV20-1 and TRBJ1-1, with 7 bases matching TRBD1. The clonotype was recovered from a female donor with papillary thyroid cancer or a benign thyroid nodule (not recorded which). Some clones in this sample may be carry-over from other donors' samples. Sequencing was carried out using blood. The CDR3 loop is CSARERQGGTEAFF. The CDR3 bases are TGCAGTGCTAGAGAGAGACAGGGAGGGACTGAAGCTTTCTTT.